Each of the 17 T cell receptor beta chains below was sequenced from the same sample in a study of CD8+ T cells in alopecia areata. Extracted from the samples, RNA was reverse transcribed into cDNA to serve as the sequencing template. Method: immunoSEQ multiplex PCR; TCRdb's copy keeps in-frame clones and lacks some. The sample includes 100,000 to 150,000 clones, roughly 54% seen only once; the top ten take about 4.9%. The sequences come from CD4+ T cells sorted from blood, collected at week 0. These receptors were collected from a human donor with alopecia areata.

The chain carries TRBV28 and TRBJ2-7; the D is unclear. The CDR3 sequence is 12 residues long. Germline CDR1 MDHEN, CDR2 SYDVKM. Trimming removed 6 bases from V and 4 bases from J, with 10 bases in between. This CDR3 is CASSRDQYEQYF. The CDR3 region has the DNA TGTGCCAGCAGCCGTGACCAGTACGAGCAGTACTTC.

CDR3 amino acids: CASSPNPGGNTGELFF. The CDR3 nucleotides are TGTGCCAGCAGCCCGAACCCAGGGGGCAACACCGGGGAGCTGTTTTTT. The V gene is TRBV7-7, the J gene TRBJ2-2; TRBD1 matches 8 bases. The CDR3 is 16 residues long. CDR1 SSHAT and CDR2 FNYEAQ come from the germline V gene (reference sequence). Unmatched junction bases numbered 7, after V lost 5 bases and J lost 2 bases.

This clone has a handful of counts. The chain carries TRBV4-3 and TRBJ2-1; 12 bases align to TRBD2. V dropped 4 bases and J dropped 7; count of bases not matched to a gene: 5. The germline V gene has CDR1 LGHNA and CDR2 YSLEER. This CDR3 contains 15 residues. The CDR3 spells CASSLLAGGLNEQFF. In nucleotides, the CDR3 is TGCGCCAGCAGCCTGCTAGCGGGGGGGCTGAATGAGCAGTTCTTC.

CDR3 sequence (DNA): TGTGCCAGCAGCTTGGACCTTGGGGGCCCAACTAACTATGGCTACACCTTC. It translates to CASSLDLGGPTNYGYTF. V is TRBV5-6 and J is TRBJ1-2, with D possibly being TRBD1 (6 bases). Trimming pared 0 bases from V and 0 bases from J, leaving 15 bases between. There are 17 residues in the CDR3. Germline CDR1 SGHDT, CDR2 YYEEEE.

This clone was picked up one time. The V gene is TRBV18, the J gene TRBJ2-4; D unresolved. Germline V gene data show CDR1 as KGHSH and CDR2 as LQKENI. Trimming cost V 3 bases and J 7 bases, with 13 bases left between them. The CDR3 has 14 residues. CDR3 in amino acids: CASSPEYLGNIQYF. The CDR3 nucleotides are TGTGCCAGCTCACCGGAGTACCTAGGGAACATTCAGTACTTC.

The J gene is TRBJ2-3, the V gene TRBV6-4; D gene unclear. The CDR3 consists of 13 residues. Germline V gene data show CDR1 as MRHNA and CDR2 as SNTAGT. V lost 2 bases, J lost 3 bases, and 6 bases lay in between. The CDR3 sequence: CASSDMVTDTQYF. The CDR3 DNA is TGTGCCAGCAGTGACATGGTGACAGATACGCAGTATTTT.

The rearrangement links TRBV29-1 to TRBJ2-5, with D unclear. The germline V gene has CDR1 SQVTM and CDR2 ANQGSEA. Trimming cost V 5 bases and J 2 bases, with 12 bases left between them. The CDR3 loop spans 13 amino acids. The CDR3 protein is CSVQGLEQETQYF. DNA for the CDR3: TGCAGCGTTCAAGGCTTGGAGCAAGAGACCCAGTACTTC.

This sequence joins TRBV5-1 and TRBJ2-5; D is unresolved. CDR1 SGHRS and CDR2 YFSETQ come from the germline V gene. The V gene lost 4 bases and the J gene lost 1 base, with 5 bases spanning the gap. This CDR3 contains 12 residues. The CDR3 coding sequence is TGCGCCAGCAGCCCTAGCCAAGAGACCCAGTACTTC. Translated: CASSPSQETQYF.

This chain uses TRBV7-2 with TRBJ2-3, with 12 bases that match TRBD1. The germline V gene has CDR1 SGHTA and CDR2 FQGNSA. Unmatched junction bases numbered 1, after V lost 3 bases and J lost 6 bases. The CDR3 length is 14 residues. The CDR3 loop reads CASSLGQGADTQYF. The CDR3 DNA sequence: TGTGCCAGCAGCTTGGGACAGGGGGCCGATACGCAGTATTTT.

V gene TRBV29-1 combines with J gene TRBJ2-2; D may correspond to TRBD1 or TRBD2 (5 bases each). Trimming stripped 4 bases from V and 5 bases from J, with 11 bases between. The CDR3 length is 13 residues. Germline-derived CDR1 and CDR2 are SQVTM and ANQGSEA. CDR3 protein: CSVGVGRTGELFF. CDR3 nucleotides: TGCAGCGTTGGAGTGGGACGGACCGGGGAGCTGTTTTTT.

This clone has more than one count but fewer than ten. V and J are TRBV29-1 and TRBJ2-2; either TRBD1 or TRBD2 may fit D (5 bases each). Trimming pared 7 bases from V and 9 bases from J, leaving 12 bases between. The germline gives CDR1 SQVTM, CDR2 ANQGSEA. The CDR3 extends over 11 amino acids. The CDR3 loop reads CSGGLGRELFF. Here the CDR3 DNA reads TGCAGCGGGGGGTTAGGGCGGGAGCTGTTTTTT.

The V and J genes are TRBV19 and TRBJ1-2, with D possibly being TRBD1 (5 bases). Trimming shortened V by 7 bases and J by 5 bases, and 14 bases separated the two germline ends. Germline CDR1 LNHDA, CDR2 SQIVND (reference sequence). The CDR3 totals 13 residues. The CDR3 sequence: CASNEGFWYGYTF. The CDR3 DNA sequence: TGTGCCAGTAACGAGGGGTTTTGGTATGGCTACACCTTC.

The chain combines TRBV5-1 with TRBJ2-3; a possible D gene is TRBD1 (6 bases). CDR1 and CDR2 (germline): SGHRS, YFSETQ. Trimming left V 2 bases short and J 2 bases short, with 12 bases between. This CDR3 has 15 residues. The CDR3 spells CASSFSGTTTDTQYF. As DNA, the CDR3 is TGCGCCAGCAGCTTTTCCGGGACAACCACAGATACGCAGTATTTT.

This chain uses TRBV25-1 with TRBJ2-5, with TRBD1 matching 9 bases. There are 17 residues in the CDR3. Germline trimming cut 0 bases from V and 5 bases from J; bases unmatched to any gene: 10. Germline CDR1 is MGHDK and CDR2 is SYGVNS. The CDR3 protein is CASSEYATGTGLETQYF. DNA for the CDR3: TGTGCCAGCAGTGAATATGCCACGGGGACAGGGCTGGAGACCCAGTACTTC.

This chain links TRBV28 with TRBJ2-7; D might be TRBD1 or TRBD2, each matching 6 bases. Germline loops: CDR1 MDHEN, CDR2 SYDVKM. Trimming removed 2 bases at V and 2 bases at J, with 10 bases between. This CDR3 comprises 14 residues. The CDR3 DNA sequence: TGTGCCAGCAGTTTAATGGGGGGCGCCTACGAGCAGTACTTC. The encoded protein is CASSLMGGAYEQYF.

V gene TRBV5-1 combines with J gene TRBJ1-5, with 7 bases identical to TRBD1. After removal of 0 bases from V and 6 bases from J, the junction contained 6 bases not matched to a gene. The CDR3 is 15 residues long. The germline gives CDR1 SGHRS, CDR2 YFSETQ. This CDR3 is CASSLDPGGVQPQHF. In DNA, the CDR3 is TGCGCCAGCAGCTTGGACCCAGGGGGTGTTCAGCCCCAGCATTTT. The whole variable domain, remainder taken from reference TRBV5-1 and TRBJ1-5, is KAGVTQTPRYLIKTRGQQVTLSCSPISGHRSVSWYQQTPGQGLQFLFEYFSETQRNKGNFPGRFSGRQFSNSRSEMNVSTLELGDSALYLCASSLDPGGVQPQHFGDGTRLSIL.

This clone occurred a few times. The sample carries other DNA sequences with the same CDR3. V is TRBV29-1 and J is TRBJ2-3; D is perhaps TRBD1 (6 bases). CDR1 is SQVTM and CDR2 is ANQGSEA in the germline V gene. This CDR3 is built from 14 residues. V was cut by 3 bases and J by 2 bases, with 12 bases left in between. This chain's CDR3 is CSVELGAHTDTQYF. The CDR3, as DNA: TGCAGCGTTGAGTTGGGGGCGCACACAGATACGCAGTATTTT.